This T cell receptor (beta chain) is drawn from a study of T cell changes during pregnancy in multiple sclerosis. The CDR3 runs 15 residues. Per germline, CDR1 MNHEY and CDR2 SVGAGI. Between the trimmed V and J ends, which lost 0 bases and 6 bases, there was a span of 14 bases. Using immunoSEQ multiplex PCR, the repertoire was profiled, and TCRdb retains in-frame clones only, with some absent. Here the sample spans about 100,000 clones, roughly 92% being singletons. This clonotype originated in a female donor with multiple sclerosis, enrolled in a pregnancy study. The material was peripheral blood, obtained in the second trimester of pregnancy. The chain has TRBV6-5 and TRBJ1-1; TRBD1 is a possible D gene (5 bases). CDR3 nucleotides: TGTGCCAGCAGTTACTCAGCAGGGCGAAGGGCTGAAGCTTTCTTT. Its translation is CASSYSAGRRAEAFF.